Presented here are 27 T cell receptor beta chains from one specimen sequenced in a study of shared clonotypes between healthy human individuals. It was CD45RO-negative cells, positively selected for CCR7, that made up naive CD8 cells, with terminally differentiated effector memory CD45RA+ cells excluded. Some clones are missing from TCRdb's copy, which holds only in-frame ones; the method was immunoSEQ multiplex PCR. The repertoire has about 680,000 clones, 90% to 95% of them found once; the top ten carry roughly 22%. The sequencing sample was made of naive CD8+ T cells sorted from blood. The receptors derive from a man between 25 and 39 years old in good health.

The rearrangement joins TRBV4-3 to TRBJ1-1; the D gene is possibly TRBD1 (6 bases). The CDR3 is 16 residues long. V gave up 1 base and J gave up 2 bases, with 14 bases separating them. Germline-derived CDR1 and CDR2 are LGHNA and YSLEER. This CDR3 is CASSQGTESINTEAFF. DNA for the CDR3: TGCGCCAGCAGCCAAGGGACAGAGTCAATAAACACTGAAGCTTTCTTT.

The rearrangement joins TRBV7-3 to TRBJ2-3, with 10 bases matching TRBD2. Germline CDR1 SGHTA, CDR2 FQGTGA. J lost 7 bases, V lost 2 bases, and 12 bases had no gene match. The CDR3 extends over 17 amino acids. CDR3 DNA sequence: TGTGCCAGCAGCTTACGCGGAGCGGGAGGGCCTTTGCATACGCAGTATTTT. Residues: CASSLRGAGGPLHTQYF.

This rearrangement joins TRBV28 to TRBJ2-7; maybe TRBD1 (8 bases). CDR3 length: 15 amino acids. Per the germline V gene, CDR1 is MDHEN and CDR2 is SYDVKM. V was cut by 3 bases and J by 6 bases, with 18 bases left in between. CDR3 bases: TGTGCCAGCAGTTTTCTCACAGGGGGGGTGCGCGAGCAGTACTTC. It encodes CASSFLTGGVREQYF.

The chain has TRBV5-1 and TRBJ2-2, with a tentative D call TRBD1 (6 bases). Trimming left V 4 bases short and J 5 bases short, with 12 bases between. The CDR3 is 14 amino acids. Germline CDR1 SGHRS, CDR2 YFSETQ. The chain's CDR3 is CASSPYRATGELFF. In DNA form, the CDR3 reads TGCGCCAGCAGCCCGTACAGGGCGACCGGGGAGCTGTTTTTT.

The chain is built from TRBV27 and TRBJ2-7; D is possibly TRBD2 (7 bases). Trimming removed 4 bases from V and 5 bases from J, with 18 bases in between. Germline CDR1 reads MNHEY; CDR2 reads SMNVEV (reference sequence). The CDR3 runs to 15 residues. The DNA for the CDR3 is TGTGCCAGCAGTTCAGAAGGGGGAGGGCGGGACGAGCAGTACTTC. Encoded protein: CASSSEGGGRDEQYF.

V is TRBV7-9 and J is TRBJ1-1; 11 bases match TRBD1. J gave up 5 bases and V 6 bases, and 11 bases lay outside the gene matches. The germline CDR1 and CDR2 sequences are SEHNR and FQNEAQ (reference sequence). CDR3 size: 16 residues. CDR3 DNA: TGTGCCAGCAGTTCCCGGGACAGGGGGATTGGGACTGAAGCTTTCTTT. Its protein product is CASSSRDRGIGTEAFF.

The chain carries TRBV9 and TRBJ2-1, with D unclear. The CDR3 sequence is 14 residues long. The germline CDR1 and CDR2 sequences are SGDLS and YYNGEE. V lost 2 bases to trimming and J lost 5 bases, with 11 bases between them. CDR3 region: CASSVPGPHNEQFF. The CDR3 DNA reads as TGTGCCAGCAGCGTTCCGGGTCCCCACAATGAGCAGTTCTTC.

The chain employs TRBV7-9 and TRBJ2-1, with a weak D call TRBD2 (6 bases). CDR3 length: 15 amino acids. V lost 4 bases, J lost 6 bases, and 16 bases lay in between. The germline gives CDR1 SEHNR, CDR2 FQNEAQ (reference sequence). DNA of the CDR3: TGTGCCAGCAGCTCACGACTAGGCCCCCTCAATGAGCAGTTCTTC. This codes for CASSSRLGPLNEQFF.

This clone was picked up one time. V usage is TRBV9 and J usage is TRBJ2-5; unclear D gene. V was clipped by 3 bases and J by 4 bases, with 13 bases between them. CDR1 and CDR2 (germline): SGDLS, YYNGEE. The CDR3 consists of 14 residues. CDR3 DNA: TGTGCCAGCAGCGCACTGGGCTTGGGAGAGACCCAGTACTTC. This gives the protein CASSALGLGETQYF.

V gene TRBV28 combines with J gene TRBJ1-4; perhaps TRBD1 as D (5 bases). The CDR3 spans 16 residues. The V gene lost 3 bases and the J gene lost 8 bases, with 19 bases spanning the gap. The germline V gene encodes CDR1 MDHEN and CDR2 SYDVKM. CDR3 region: CASSFTPSGGSEKLFF. CDR3 sequence (DNA): TGTGCCAGCAGTTTCACGCCATCGGGGGGTAGCGAAAAACTGTTTTTT. The variable domain in full, with the rest retrieved from reference TRBV28 and TRBJ1-4, is DVKVTQSSRYLVKRTGEKVFLECVQDMDHENMFWYRQDPGLGLRLIYFSYDVKMKEKGDIPEGYSVSREKKERFSLILESASTNQTSMYLCASSFTPSGGSEKLFFGSGTQLSVL.

This clone appeared once. V and J are TRBV4-1 and TRBJ2-7; tentatively, D is TRBD2 (6 bases). V was cut by 5 bases and J by 3 bases, with 17 bases left in between. CDR1 is MGHRA, CDR2 YSYEKL, per germline. The CDR3 spans 15 residues. CDR3 sequence (DNA): TGCGCCAGCAGCGAAAAGGAGGGGTTGGTCTACGAGCAGTACTTC. Protein product: CASSEKEGLVYEQYF.

V and J are TRBV7-9 and TRBJ2-1; D is unclear. The CDR3 length is 16 residues. V lost 1 base and J 0 bases, leaving 10 bases between the germline ends. Germline loops: CDR1 SEHNR, CDR2 FQNEAQ (reference sequence). The DNA for the CDR3 is TGTGCCAGCAGCTTAGGACCCTCAAGCTCCTACAATGAGCAGTTCTTC. It encodes CASSLGPSSSYNEQFF.

J is TRBJ2-3 and V is TRBV9; 13 bases fit TRBD2. V shed 0 bases, J shed 0 bases, and the junction held 7 bases outside the gene matches. CDR1 and CDR2 from the germline V gene are SGDLS and YYNGEE. The CDR3 length is 19 residues. The DNA of the CDR3 is TGTGCCAGCAGCGTAGAGGGGACTAGCGGGACAAGGAGCACAGATACGCAGTATTTT. Protein: CASSVEGTSGTRSTDTQYF. Drawing the rest from reference TRBV9 and TRBJ2-3, the complete variable domain is DSGVTQTPKHLITATGQRVTLRCSPRSGDLSVYWYQQSLDQGLQFLIQYYNGEERAKGNILERFSAQQFPDLHSELNLSSLELGDSALYFCASSVEGTSGTRSTDTQYFGPGTRLTVL.

The chain is built from TRBV5-6 and TRBJ2-1; maybe TRBD2 (7 bases). V lost 5 bases and J lost 5, with 11 bases in between. CDR1 is SGHDT and CDR2 is YYEEEE in the germline V gene. The CDR3 extends over 13 amino acids. CDR3 nucleotides: TGTGCCAGCAGGAGGGGGGGCCACAATGAGCAGTTCTTC. This codes for CASRRGGHNEQFF.

For this clone: Other DNA sequences in the same sample also yield this CDR3. In DNA form, the CDR3 reads TGTGCCAGCAGCCCGGGACGGAGCTCCTACGAGCAGTACTTC. It encodes CASSPGRSSYEQYF. V usage is TRBV27 and J usage is TRBJ2-7; possibly TRBD1 or TRBD2 for D (5 bases each). Trimming stripped 6 bases from V and 0 bases from J, with 12 bases between. Germline V gene sequence: CDR1 MNHEY, CDR2 SMNVEV (reference sequence). This CDR3 is 14 amino acids long.

This clone was counted once. The chain combines TRBV15 with TRBJ2-7, with no clear D. The germline V and J ends were trimmed by 8 bases and 6 bases, with 11 bases remaining between them. Germline loops: CDR1 LNHNV, CDR2 YYDKDF (reference sequence). The CDR3 is 11 residues long. CDR3 region: CATASFSEQYF. The CDR3 DNA reads as TGTGCCACCGCTAGTTTCTCCGAGCAGTACTTC.

V gene TRBV27 combines with J gene TRBJ1-4; possible D gene TRBD1, 5 bases. Germline lookup yields CDR1 MNHEY and CDR2 SMNVEV (reference sequence). This CDR3 is built from 14 residues. V lost 6 bases to trimming and J lost 7 bases, with 15 bases between them. As DNA, the CDR3 is TGTGCCAGCAGGCGGGGGGTCGCTGGTGAAAAACTGTTTTTT. This translates into CASRRGVAGEKLFF.

The rearrangement uses TRBV2 and TRBJ1-1; no clear D gene. Trimming stripped 1 base from V and 5 bases from J, with 11 bases between. The CDR3 extends over 14 amino acids. Germline CDR1 is SNHLY and CDR2 is FYNNEI. The CDR3 DNA reads TGTGCCAGCAGTGAAGTTCAGGACGGGACTGAAGCTTTCTTT. It yields the protein CASSEVQDGTEAFF.

V usage is TRBV7-2 and J usage is TRBJ2-3, with TRBD2 matching over 9 bases. The CDR3 sequence is 15 residues long. V was pared by 5 bases and J by 6 bases, with 9 bases of the junction left unmatched. CDR1 is SGHTA and CDR2 is FQGNSA in the germline V gene. CDR3 in DNA: TGTGCCAGCAGCCCGACTAGCGGAAGGCTGGATACGCAGTATTTT. This gives the protein CASSPTSGRLDTQYF.

V usage is TRBV5-5 and J usage is TRBJ2-3, with 7 bases aligning to TRBD1. The ends lost 4 bases at V and 4 bases at J; junction bases unmatched: 15. Per the germline V gene, CDR1 is SGHKS and CDR2 is YYEKEE (reference sequence). This CDR3 is built from 17 residues. CDR3 loop: CASSRGWERGHADTQYF. The CDR3 nucleotides read TGTGCCAGCAGCCGGGGTTGGGAGAGGGGGCACGCAGATACGCAGTATTTT.

V usage is TRBV27 and J usage is TRBJ2-3; D tentatively fits TRBD1 or TRBD2 (5 bases each). V lost 6 bases, J lost 4 bases, and 14 bases lay in between. CDR3 size: 14 residues. Germline CDR1 and CDR2: MNHEY and SMNVEV (reference sequence). Here the CDR3 DNA reads TGTGCCAGCAGGGCGGGTGGGGGAGCAGATACGCAGTATTTT. Translated, it gives CASRAGGGADTQYF.

This chain joins TRBV4-1 and TRBJ2-7; D not certain. The CDR3 covers 14 residues. Per the germline V gene, CDR1 is MGHRA and CDR2 is YSYEKL. V lost 1 base and J lost 2, with 9 bases in between. The CDR3 sequence is CASSQGSGTYEQYF. DNA for the CDR3: TGCGCCAGCAGCCAAGGATCCGGAACCTACGAGCAGTACTTC.

A few counts support this clone. The chain has TRBV29-1 and TRBJ1-1, with D tentatively TRBD1 (6 bases). Trimming removed 7 bases from V and 4 bases from J, with 16 bases in between. This CDR3 has 13 amino acids. The germline gives CDR1 SQVTM, CDR2 ANQGSEA. For the CDR3, the DNA is TGCAGCGCATTTGGGGGCACCGGCACTGAAGCTTTCTTT. Its protein is CSAFGGTGTEAFF.

V and J are TRBV28 and TRBJ1-1; D possibly corresponds to TRBD1 (5 bases). The CDR3 covers 15 residues. Germline CDR1 MDHEN, CDR2 SYDVKM. Between the trimmed V and J ends, which lost 6 bases and 2 bases, there was a span of 16 bases. The CDR3 DNA reads TGTGCCAGCAGCCCCTCAGGGAGGCTTAACACTGAAGCTTTCTTT. The encoded protein is CASSPSGRLNTEAFF.

The DNA for the CDR3 is TGTGCCAGCAGTGGAGGGACTAGCGGGAGGTCCTACAATGAGCAGTTCTTC. Translating gives CASSGGTSGRSYNEQFF. The chain joins TRBV6-1 to TRBJ2-1; 15 positions match TRBD2. This CDR3 region has 17 residues. Losses at the gene ends were 4 bases for V and 1 base for J; bases not matched to a gene: 2. Per the germline V gene, CDR1 is MNHNS and CDR2 is SASEGT.

The chain couples TRBV28 to TRBJ1-5, with D perhaps matching TRBD1 (6 bases). The CDR3 is 17 amino acids. Germline V gene sequence: CDR1 MDHEN, CDR2 SYDVKM. The V gene lost 5 bases and the J gene lost 3 bases, with 20 bases spanning the gap. The CDR3 nucleotides are TGTGCCAGCAGTACACGCAGGACAGCACAAGCCAATCAGCCCCAGCATTTT. Translating it yields CASSTRRTAQANQPQHF. The complete variable domain, with remaining parts taken from reference TRBV28 and TRBJ1-5, reads DVKVTQSSRYLVKRTGEKVFLECVQDMDHENMFWYRQDPGLGLRLIYFSYDVKMKEKGDIPEGYSVSREKKERFSLILESASTNQTSMYLCASSTRRTAQANQPQHFGDGTRLSIL.

The gene calls are TRBV2 and TRBJ2-7; 14 bases are a match to TRBD2. The CDR3 extends over 14 amino acids. V was clipped by 8 bases and J by 4 bases; unmatched bases: 4. The germline V gene encodes CDR1 SNHLY and CDR2 FYNNEI. CDR3 coding DNA: TGTGCCAGCCTGGGGACTAGCGGGAGTTACGAGCAGTACTTC. Amino acid sequence: CASLGTSGSYEQYF.